A selection of T cell receptor beta chains follows, all from one sample in a study of PD-1 blockade in classical Hodgkin lymphoma. Using immunoSEQ multiplex PCR, the repertoire was profiled, and TCRdb retains in-frame clones only, with some absent. The table records 49,000 or so clones, roughly 75% of them present only once. The material was peripheral blood mononuclear cells (PBMCs), obtained before the second cycle of nivolumab. The receptors were gathered from a human donor with classical Hodgkin lymphoma. Each CDR3 is given without its conserved first and last residue. Fields, in order: CDR3 length, J gene, V gene, clone size, CDR3 protein. Part of the rows lack a size; the others show once, few, many or a class for expanded clones.

12 TRBJ2-3 TRBV5-1 NA ASSLVGEGDTQY
11 TRBJ2-7 TRBV18 NA ASSADRGDEQY
12 TRBJ1-5 TRBV7-6 NA ASSLEKSNQPQH
13 TRBJ2-7 TRBV5-1 NA ASSLLAKAPGEQY
12 TRBJ2-3 TRBV29-1 NA SVDRMGIQDTQY
12 TRBJ2-3 TRBV29-1 NA SVPSGGARDTQY
13 TRBJ2-7 TRBV27 once ASTSLGTGSYEQY
11 TRBJ1-4 TRBV7-2 NA ASSRSSDEKLF
12 TRBJ1-5 TRBV19 NA ASATPGQGHSQH
12 TRBJ2-3 TRBV7-3 NA ASSLMGITDTQY
11 TRBJ1-5 TRBV19 few ASKLRGNQPQH
11 TRBJ1-1 TRBV7-9 NA ASKETAQTEAF
13 TRBJ2-3 TRBV5-1 NA ASSVHRGFTDTQY
13 TRBJ1-1 TRBV28 NA ASSRPGTGTTEAF
13 TRBJ1-1 TRBV29-1 NA SVHRDRGRNTEAF
15 TRBJ1-1 TRBV11-2 NA ASSLGTGGAMNTEAF
13 TRBJ2-3 TRBV7-7 NA ASSPGLAGGDTQY
11 TRBJ2-2 TRBV7-3 NA ASSLTGTGELF
8 TRBJ2-7 TRBV20-1 NA SARAYEQY
14 TRBJ2-2 TRBV15 few ATSSRPRGVTGELF
14 TRBJ1-6 TRBV2 NA ASSVVPGAGNSPLH
11 TRBJ1-2 TRBV6-5 NA ASSYREASGYT
12 TRBJ1-5 TRBV9 NA ASSPTGINQPQH
13 TRBJ2-1 TRBV10-3 NA AISIGTSGNNEQF